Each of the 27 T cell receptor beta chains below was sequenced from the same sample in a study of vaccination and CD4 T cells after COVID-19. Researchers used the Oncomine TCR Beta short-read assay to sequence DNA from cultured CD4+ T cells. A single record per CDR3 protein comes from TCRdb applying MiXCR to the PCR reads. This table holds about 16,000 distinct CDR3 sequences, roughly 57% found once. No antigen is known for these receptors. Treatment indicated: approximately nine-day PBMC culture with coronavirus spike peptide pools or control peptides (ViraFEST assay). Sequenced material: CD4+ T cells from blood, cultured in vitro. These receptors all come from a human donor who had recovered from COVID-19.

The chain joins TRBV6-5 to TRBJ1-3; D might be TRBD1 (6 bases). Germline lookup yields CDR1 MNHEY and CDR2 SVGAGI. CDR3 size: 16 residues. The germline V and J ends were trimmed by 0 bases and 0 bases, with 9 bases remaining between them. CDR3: CASSYSGRGSGNTIYF. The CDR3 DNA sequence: TGTGCCAGCAGTTACTCAGGCAGGGGCTCTGGAAACACCATATATTTT.

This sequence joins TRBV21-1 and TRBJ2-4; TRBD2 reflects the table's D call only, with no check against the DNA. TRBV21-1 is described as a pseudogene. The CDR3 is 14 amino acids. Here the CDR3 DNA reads TGTGCCAGCAGCAAGAACGCCTCTAGGGCCTCTTCGTACTTC. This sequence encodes CASSKNASRASSYF.

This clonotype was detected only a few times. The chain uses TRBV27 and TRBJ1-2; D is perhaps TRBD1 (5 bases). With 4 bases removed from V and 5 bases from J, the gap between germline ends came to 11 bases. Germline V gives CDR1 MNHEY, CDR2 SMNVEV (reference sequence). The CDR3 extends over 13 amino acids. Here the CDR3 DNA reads TGTGCCAGCAGTTCCTGGGACGGTTATGGCTACACCTTC. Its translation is CASSSWDGYGYTF.

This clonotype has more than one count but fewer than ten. CDR3 region: CASSLRDRGLSEQYF. DNA of the CDR3: TGTGCCAGCAGCCTCCGGGACAGGGGCTTATCCGAGCAGTACTTC. The chain recombines TRBV7-8 with TRBJ2-7; TRBD1 aligns across 10 bases. V shed 5 bases, J shed 6 bases, and the junction held 10 bases outside the gene matches. Germline loops: CDR1 SGHVS, CDR2 FQNEAQ. The CDR3 spans 15 residues.

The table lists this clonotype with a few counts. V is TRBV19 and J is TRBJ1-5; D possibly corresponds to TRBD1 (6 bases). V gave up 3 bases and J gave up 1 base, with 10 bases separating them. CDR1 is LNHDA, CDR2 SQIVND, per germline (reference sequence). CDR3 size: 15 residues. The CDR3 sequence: CASSISDRSNQPQHF. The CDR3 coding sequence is TGTGCCAGTAGTATCTCGGACAGAAGCAATCAGCCCCAGCATTTT.

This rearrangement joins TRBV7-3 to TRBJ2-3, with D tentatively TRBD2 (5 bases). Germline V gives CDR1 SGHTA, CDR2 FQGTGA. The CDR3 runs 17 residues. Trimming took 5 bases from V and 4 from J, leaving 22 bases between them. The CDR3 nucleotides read TGTGCCAGCAGCCCCCCGGGTCGTGGGAGTCAACCAGATACGCAGTATTTT. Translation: CASSPPGRGSQPDTQYF.

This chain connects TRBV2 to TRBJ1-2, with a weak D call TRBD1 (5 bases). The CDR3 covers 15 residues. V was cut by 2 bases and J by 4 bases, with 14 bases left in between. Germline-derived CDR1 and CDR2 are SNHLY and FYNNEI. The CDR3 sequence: CASSEWQGAFYGYTF. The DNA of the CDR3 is TGTGCCAGCAGTGAATGGCAGGGAGCTTTCTATGGCTACACCTTC.

The DNA for the CDR3 is TGTGCCACCAGTGATTTGGGGGTGGCGGACAGTCCGGGCGCCAAAAACATTCAGTACTTC. Protein: CATSDLGVADSPGAKNIQYF. The gene calls are TRBV24-1 and TRBJ2-4; a possible D gene is TRBD1 (6 bases). In germline, CDR1 is KGHDR, CDR2 SFDVKD. The CDR3 totals 20 residues. V lost 0 bases, J lost 1 base, and 21 bases lay in between.

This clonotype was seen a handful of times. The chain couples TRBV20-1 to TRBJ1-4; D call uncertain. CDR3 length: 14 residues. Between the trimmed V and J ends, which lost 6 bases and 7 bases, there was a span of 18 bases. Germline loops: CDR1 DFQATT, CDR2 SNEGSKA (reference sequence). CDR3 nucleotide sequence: TGCAGTGCCCGTAGTTTACCACGGGGTGAAAAACTGTTTTTT. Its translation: CSARSLPRGEKLFF.

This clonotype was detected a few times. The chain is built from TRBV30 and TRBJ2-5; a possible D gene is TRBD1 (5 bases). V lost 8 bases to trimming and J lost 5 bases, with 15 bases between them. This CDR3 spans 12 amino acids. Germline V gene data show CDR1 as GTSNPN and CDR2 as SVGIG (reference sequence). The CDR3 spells CAALMGLETQYF. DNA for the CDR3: TGTGCCGCCTTAATGGGGCTGGAGACCCAGTACTTC.

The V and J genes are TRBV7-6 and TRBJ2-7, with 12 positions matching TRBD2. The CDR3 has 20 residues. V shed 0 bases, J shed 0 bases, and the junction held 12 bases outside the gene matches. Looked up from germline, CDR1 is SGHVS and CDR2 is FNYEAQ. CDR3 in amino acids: CASSLARRLAGVESSYEQYF. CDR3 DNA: TGTGCCAGCAGCTTAGCGAGGAGACTAGCGGGAGTCGAGAGCTCCTACGAGCAGTACTTC.

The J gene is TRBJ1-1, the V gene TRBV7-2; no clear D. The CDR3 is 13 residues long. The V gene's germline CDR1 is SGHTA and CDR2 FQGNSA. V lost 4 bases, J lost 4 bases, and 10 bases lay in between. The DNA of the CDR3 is TGTGCCAGCAGCTCAGGAGTGGGCACTGAAGCTTTCTTT. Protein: CASSSGVGTEAFF.

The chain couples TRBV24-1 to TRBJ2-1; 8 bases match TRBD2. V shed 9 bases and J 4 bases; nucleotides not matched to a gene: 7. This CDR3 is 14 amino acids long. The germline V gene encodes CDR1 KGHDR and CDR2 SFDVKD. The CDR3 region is CATAAGAGYNEQFF. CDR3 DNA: TGTGCCACCGCAGCGGGAGCCGGGTACAATGAGCAGTTCTTC.

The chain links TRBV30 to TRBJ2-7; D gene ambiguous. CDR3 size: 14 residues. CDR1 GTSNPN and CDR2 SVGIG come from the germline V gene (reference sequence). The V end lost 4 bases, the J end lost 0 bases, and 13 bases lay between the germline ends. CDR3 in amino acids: CAWNGQMSSYEQYF. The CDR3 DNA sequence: TGTGCCTGGAATGGGCAGATGAGCTCCTACGAGCAGTACTTC.

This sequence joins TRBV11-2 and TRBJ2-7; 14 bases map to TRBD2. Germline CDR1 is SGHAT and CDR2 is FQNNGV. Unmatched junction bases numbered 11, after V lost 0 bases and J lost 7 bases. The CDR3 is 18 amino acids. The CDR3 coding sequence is TGTGCCAGCAGCTTAGAACCACCGGGACTAGCGGGAGTCGGTGAGCAGTACTTC. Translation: CASSLEPPGLAGVGEQYF.

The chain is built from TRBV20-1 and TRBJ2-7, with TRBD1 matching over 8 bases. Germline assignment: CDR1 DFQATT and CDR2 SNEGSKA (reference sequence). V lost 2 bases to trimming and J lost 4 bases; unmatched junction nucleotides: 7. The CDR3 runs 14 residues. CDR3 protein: CSARPWTGMYEQYF. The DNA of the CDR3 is TGCAGTGCTAGACCTTGGACAGGGATGTACGAGCAGTACTTC.

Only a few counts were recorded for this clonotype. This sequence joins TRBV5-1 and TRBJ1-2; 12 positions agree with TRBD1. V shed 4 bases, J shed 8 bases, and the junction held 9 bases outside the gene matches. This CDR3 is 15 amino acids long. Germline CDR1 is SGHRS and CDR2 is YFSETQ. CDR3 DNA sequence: TGCGCCAGCAGCCGTCCCGGGACAGGGGGCGACGGCTACACCTTC. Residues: CASSRPGTGGDGYTF.

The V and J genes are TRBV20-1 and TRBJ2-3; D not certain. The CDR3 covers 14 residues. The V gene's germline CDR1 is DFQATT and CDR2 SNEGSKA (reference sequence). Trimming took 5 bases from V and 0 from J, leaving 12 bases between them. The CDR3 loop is CSALLTGSTDTQYF. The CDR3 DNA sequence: TGCAGTGCTTTGCTGACTGGCAGCACAGATACGCAGTATTTT.

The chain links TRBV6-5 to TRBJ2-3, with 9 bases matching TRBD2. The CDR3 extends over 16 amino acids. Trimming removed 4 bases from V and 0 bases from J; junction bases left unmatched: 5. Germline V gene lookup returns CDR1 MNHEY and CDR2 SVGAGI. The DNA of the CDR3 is TGTGCCAGCAGTTCCCGACTAGCGGCTAGCACAGATACGCAGTATTTT. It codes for CASSSRLAASTDTQYF.

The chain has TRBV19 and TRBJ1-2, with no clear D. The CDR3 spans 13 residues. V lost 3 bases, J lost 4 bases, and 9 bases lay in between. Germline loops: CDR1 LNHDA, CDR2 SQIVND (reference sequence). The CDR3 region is CASSMLGFYGYTF. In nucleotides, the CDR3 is TGTGCCAGTAGTATGCTGGGGTTCTATGGCTACACCTTC.

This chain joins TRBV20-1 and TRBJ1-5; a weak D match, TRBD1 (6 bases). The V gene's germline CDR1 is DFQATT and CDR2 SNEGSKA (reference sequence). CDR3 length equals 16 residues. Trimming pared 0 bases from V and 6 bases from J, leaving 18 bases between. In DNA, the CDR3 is TGCAGTGCTAGAGATCGGGGCAGGGGCCCGCTTCAGCCCCAGCATTTT. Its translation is CSARDRGRGPLQPQHF.

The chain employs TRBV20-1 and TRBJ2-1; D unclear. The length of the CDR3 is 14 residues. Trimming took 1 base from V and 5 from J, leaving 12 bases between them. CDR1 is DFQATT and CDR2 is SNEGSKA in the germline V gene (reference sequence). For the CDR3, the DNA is TGCAGTGCTAGAGGCACGGTCCTGGACAATGAGCAGTTCTTC. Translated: CSARGTVLDNEQFF.

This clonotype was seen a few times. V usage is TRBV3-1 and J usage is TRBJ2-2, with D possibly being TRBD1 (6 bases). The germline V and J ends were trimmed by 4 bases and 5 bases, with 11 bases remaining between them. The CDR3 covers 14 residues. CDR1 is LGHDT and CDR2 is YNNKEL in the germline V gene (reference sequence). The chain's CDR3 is CASSLTDRTGELFF. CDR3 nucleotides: TGTGCCAGCAGCCTCACCGACAGGACCGGGGAGCTGTTTTTT.

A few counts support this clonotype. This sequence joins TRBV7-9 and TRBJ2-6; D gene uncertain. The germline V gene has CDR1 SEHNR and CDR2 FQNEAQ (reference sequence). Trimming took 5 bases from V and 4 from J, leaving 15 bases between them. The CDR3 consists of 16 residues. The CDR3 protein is CASSGWNGWGANVLTF. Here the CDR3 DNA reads TGTGCCAGCAGCGGTTGGAACGGCTGGGGGGCCAACGTCCTGACTTTC.

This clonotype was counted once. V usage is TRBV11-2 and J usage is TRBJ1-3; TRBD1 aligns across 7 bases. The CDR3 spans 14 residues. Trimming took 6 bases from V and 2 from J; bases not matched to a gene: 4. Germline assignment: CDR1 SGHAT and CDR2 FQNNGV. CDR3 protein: CASREQGAGNTIYF. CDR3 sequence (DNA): TGTGCCAGCAGGGAGCAGGGGGCTGGAAACACCATATATTTT.

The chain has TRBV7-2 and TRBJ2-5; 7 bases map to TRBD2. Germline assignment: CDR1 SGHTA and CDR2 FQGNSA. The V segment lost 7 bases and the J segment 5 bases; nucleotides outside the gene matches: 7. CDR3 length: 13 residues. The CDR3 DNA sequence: TGTGCCAGCACTCTGGGGGGGAGGGAGACCCAGTACTTC. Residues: CASTLGGRETQYF.

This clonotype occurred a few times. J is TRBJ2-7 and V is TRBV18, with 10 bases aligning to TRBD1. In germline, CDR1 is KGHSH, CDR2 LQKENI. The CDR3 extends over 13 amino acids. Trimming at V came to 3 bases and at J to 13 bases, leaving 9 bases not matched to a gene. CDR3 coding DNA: TGTGCCAGCTCACCTAAGGACAGGGGGACCCTCTACTTC. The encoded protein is CASSPKDRGTLYF.